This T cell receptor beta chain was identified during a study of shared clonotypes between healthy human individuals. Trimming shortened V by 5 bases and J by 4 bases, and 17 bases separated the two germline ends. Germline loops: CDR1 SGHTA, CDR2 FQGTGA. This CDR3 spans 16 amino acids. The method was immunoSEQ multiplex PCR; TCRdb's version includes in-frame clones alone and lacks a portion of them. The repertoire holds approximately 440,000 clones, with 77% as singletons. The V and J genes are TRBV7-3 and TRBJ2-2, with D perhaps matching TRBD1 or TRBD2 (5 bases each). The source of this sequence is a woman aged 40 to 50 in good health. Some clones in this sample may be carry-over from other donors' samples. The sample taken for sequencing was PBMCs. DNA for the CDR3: TGTGCCAGCAGCCAGGGAGTCGGACCGGGCACCGGGGAGCTGTTTTTT. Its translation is CASSQGVGPGTGELFF.